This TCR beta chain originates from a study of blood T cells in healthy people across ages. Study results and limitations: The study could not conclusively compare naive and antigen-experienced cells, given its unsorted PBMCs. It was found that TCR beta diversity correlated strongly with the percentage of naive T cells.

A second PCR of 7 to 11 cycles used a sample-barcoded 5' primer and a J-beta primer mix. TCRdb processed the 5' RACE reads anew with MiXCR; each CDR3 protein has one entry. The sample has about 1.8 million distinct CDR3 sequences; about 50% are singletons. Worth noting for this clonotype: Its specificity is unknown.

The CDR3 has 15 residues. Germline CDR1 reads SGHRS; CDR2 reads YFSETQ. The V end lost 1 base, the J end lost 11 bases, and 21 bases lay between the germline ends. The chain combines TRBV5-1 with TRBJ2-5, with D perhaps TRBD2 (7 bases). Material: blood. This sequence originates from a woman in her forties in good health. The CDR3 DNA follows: TGCGCCAGCAGCTTGTCCACAGGGAGGGTGAATGAGCAGTACTTC. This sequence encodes CASSLSTGRVNEQYF.